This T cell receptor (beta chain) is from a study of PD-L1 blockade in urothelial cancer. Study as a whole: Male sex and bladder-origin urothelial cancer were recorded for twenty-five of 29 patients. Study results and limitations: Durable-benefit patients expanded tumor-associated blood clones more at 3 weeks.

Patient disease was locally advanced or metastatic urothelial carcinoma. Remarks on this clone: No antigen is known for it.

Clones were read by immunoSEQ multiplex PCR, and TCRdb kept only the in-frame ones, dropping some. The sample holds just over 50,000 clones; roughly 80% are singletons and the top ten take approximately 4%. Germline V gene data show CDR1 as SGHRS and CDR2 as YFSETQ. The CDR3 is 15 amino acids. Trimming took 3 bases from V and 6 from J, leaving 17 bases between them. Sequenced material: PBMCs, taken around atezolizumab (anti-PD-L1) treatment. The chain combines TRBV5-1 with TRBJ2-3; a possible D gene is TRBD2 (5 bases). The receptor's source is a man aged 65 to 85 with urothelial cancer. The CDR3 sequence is CASSSALARRDTQYF. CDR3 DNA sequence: TGCGCCAGCAGCTCGGCCTTAGCGAGAAGGGATACGCAGTATTTT.